The 24 T cell receptor beta chains presented below share a single source sample, sequenced in a study of T cell responses to AZD1222 COVID-19 vaccine. Clones were sequenced by immunoSEQ multiplex PCR, and TCRdb holds only the in-frame ones, with some missing. This table has 99,000 or so clones, 88% appearing once. The input for sequencing was peripheral blood, taken on day 0 of AZD1222 vaccination. The receptors shown here come from an adult in good health.

The chain is built from TRBV19 and TRBJ2-7; tentative D call: TRBD2 (6 bases). The CDR3 extends over 13 amino acids. V lost 11 bases and J lost 5, with 19 bases in between. Germline V gives CDR1 LNHDA, CDR2 SQIVND (reference sequence). CDR3 loop: CAVRDGSKDEQYF. The CDR3 DNA sequence: TGTGCCGTCCGCGACGGGAGCAAAGACGAGCAGTACTTC. Together with reference TRBV19 and TRBJ2-7, the CDR3 gives the full variable domain: DGGITQSPKYLFRKEGQNVTLSCEQNLNHDAMYWYRQDPGQGLRLIYYSQIVNDFQKGDIAEGYSVSREKKESFPLTVTSAQKNPTAFYLCAVRDGSKDEQYFGPGTRLTVT.

The chain combines TRBV5-1 with TRBJ2-1, with TRBD1 matching 7 bases. V lost 0 bases, J lost 8 bases, and 5 bases stayed unmatched. CDR1 is SGHRS, CDR2 YFSETQ, per germline. This CDR3 region has 14 residues. DNA for the CDR3: TGCGCCAGCAGCTTGGCGGACAGGTTGGATGAGCAGTTCTTC. Protein product: CASSLADRLDEQFF.

The J gene is TRBJ1-1, the V gene TRBV9; 9 bases line up with TRBD1. Trimming cost V 3 bases and J 1 base; bases outside gene matches: 7. This CDR3 is built from 16 residues. Germline V lookup: CDR1 SGDLS, CDR2 YYNGEE. CDR3 in DNA: TGTGCCAGCAGCGCTGGACAGGGGAGGGGGAACACTGAAGCTTTCTTT. Protein product: CASSAGQGRGNTEAFF.

The rearrangement links TRBV9 to TRBJ2-7; maybe TRBD1 (5 bases). The CDR3 extends over 13 amino acids. The V end lost 5 bases, the J end lost 3 bases, and 12 bases lay between the germline ends. Germline CDR1 and CDR2: SGDLS and YYNGEE. The CDR3 sequence: CASSGLTGYEQYF. CDR3 nucleotides: TGTGCCAGCAGTGGATTAACAGGCTACGAGCAGTACTTC.

The V call is TRBV19, the J call TRBJ2-1; D is perhaps TRBD1 or TRBD2 (5 bases each). This CDR3 has 17 residues. Germline loops: CDR1 LNHDA, CDR2 SQIVND (reference sequence). The ends were cut back, 3 bases at V and 6 bases at J, with 21 bases in the middle. The CDR3 nucleotides are TGTGCCAGTAGTATCACTAGGGGTTTTGGGTCGGGCAATGAGCAGTTCTTC. Translated, it gives CASSITRGFGSGNEQFF.

The V and J genes are TRBV18 and TRBJ1-5; D possibly corresponds to TRBD1 (6 bases). The CDR3 length is 14 residues. Trimming cost V 3 bases and J 4 bases, with 10 bases left between them. In germline, CDR1 is KGHSH, CDR2 LQKENI. The CDR3 loop is CASSPDRLNQPQHF. In nucleotides, the CDR3 is TGTGCCAGCTCACCCGACAGGCTAAATCAGCCCCAGCATTTT.

In DNA, the CDR3 is TGCGCCAGCAGCCAGTGGACTAGCGGGAGGAGGCAGTACTTC. Its protein product is CASSQWTSGRRQYF. The V call is TRBV4-1, the J call TRBJ2-7, with 14 nucleotides matching TRBD2. This CDR3 region has 14 residues. Germline assignment: CDR1 MGHRA and CDR2 YSYEKL. J was trimmed by 9 bases and V by 3 bases; bases with no gene match: 4.

The rearrangement uses TRBV7-3 and TRBJ2-1; TRBD2 matches at 10 bases. The CDR3 is made up of 18 amino acids. The V and J ends lost 1 base and 7 bases, in that order; junction bases with no gene match: 13. The V gene's germline CDR1 is SGHTA and CDR2 FQGTGA. The CDR3 coding sequence is TGTGCCAGCAGCTTAATGCCTAGCGGGAGTTATACGTTAAATGAGCAGTTCTTC. Encoded protein: CASSLMPSGSYTLNEQFF.

J is TRBJ2-1 and V is TRBV7-3; no firm D call. Per germline, CDR1 SGHTA and CDR2 FQGTGA. V was trimmed by 5 bases and J by 1 base, leaving 9 bases between them. CDR3 length: 14 residues. CDR3 in amino acids: CASSPGYSYNEQFF. The CDR3 bases are TGTGCCAGCAGCCCCGGGTATTCCTACAATGAGCAGTTCTTC.

CDR3 in amino acids: CASSSTVSNQPQHF. DNA of the CDR3: TGTGCCAGCAGCTCGACGGTTAGCAATCAGCCCCAGCATTTT. This chain joins TRBV5-6 and TRBJ1-5; D ambiguous. The CDR3 spans 14 residues. Per the germline V gene, CDR1 is SGHDT and CDR2 is YYEEEE. The germline V and J ends were trimmed by 3 bases and 0 bases, with 7 bases remaining between them.

The chain carries TRBV5-1 and TRBJ1-1; D unclear. Trimming removed 0 bases from V and 1 base from J, with 7 bases in between. CDR3 size: 14 residues. Germline assignment: CDR1 SGHRS and CDR2 YFSETQ. The CDR3 nucleotides are TGCGCCAGCAGCTTGGCCGCGGCGAACACTGAAGCTTTCTTT. Its translation: CASSLAAANTEAFF.

The chain uses TRBV4-3 and TRBJ2-1, with D hard to call. Germline CDR1 reads LGHNA; CDR2 reads YSLEER. The CDR3 is made up of 16 amino acids. Trimming stripped 0 bases from V and 0 bases from J, with 9 bases between. This chain's CDR3 is CASSQDGGYSYNEQFF. CDR3 sequence (DNA): TGCGCCAGCAGCCAAGATGGCGGATACTCCTACAATGAGCAGTTCTTC.

This chain links TRBV30 with TRBJ2-7; D uncertain. The CDR3 contains 16 residues. V was clipped by 0 bases and J by 5 bases, with 20 bases between them. Germline-derived CDR1 and CDR2 are GTSNPN and SVGIG (reference sequence). The CDR3 loop is CAWSVKVFGSFNEQYF. The CDR3 DNA is TGTGCCTGGAGTGTAAAGGTGTTTGGTAGCTTTAACGAGCAGTACTTC.

The chain is built from TRBV11-1 and TRBJ1-6; no definite D call. The germline V and J ends were trimmed by 5 bases and 10 bases, with 15 bases remaining between them. This CDR3 contains 14 residues. CDR1 and CDR2 from the germline V gene are SGHAT and FQDESV (reference sequence). The CDR3 nucleotides read TGTGCCAGCAGCCCTCGAGGGAGGGTGTCACCCCTCCACTTT. Translation: CASSPRGRVSPLHF.

The chain couples TRBV20-1 to TRBJ2-3; D is perhaps TRBD1 (6 bases). The V gene's germline CDR1 is DFQATT and CDR2 SNEGSKA (reference sequence). The CDR3 runs to 11 residues. The V and J ends lost 7 bases and 6 bases respectively, with 11 bases between them. The CDR3 sequence is CSVQGVDTQYF. The CDR3 DNA reads as TGCAGTGTACAGGGAGTCGATACGCAGTATTTT.

This chain connects TRBV10-3 to TRBJ2-7; 15 bases align to TRBD2. The J segment lost 4 bases and the V segment lost 0 bases, leaving 4 bases of the junction unmatched. Germline V gene data show CDR1 as ENHRY and CDR2 as SYGVKD. This CDR3 spans 17 amino acids. DNA of the CDR3: TGTGCCATCAGTGAGTCACAGGGACTAGCGGGAGGTTACGAGCAGTACTTC. This encodes CAISESQGLAGGYEQYF.

This chain uses TRBV30 with TRBJ2-1, with D tentatively TRBD1 (5 bases). The CDR3 runs to 15 residues. With 2 bases removed from V and 0 bases from J, the gap between germline ends came to 11 bases. Germline CDR1 and CDR2: GTSNPN and SVGIG (reference sequence). In DNA form, the CDR3 reads TGTGCCTGGAGTAAGGGGTCAGGCTCCTACAATGAGCAGTTCTTC. This translates into CAWSKGSGSYNEQFF.

The chain employs TRBV7-8 and TRBJ1-2; tentatively, D is TRBD1 (5 bases). Germline V CDR1 and CDR2: SGHVS, FQNEAQ. V was shortened by 0 bases and J by 0 bases, with 8 bases between the two germline ends. This CDR3 contains 15 residues. CDR3: CASSLASDTNYGYTF. The CDR3 bases are TGTGCCAGCAGCTTAGCCTCGGACACTAACTATGGCTACACCTTC.

The V call is TRBV7-9, the J call TRBJ1-1; the D gene is possibly TRBD1 (6 bases). Trimming cost V 6 bases and J 7 bases, with 9 bases left between them. The CDR3 is made up of 11 amino acids. The V gene's germline CDR1 is SEHNR and CDR2 FQNEAQ (reference sequence). CDR3 region: CASRGHLEAFF. The CDR3 DNA reads as TGTGCCAGCAGGGGACACCTTGAAGCTTTCTTT.

The gene calls are TRBV24-1 and TRBJ1-1; no firm D call. The CDR3 is 15 residues long. Germline lookup yields CDR1 KGHDR and CDR2 SFDVKD. Trimming pared 3 bases from V and 4 bases from J, leaving 14 bases between. This CDR3 is CATSDAQSRVTEAFF. CDR3 DNA sequence: TGTGCCACCAGTGATGCACAGTCTCGGGTCACTGAAGCTTTCTTT.

This clone was seen just once. This chain uses TRBV12-3 or TRBV12-4 with TRBJ2-7, with a tentative D call TRBD1 (6 bases). Between the trimmed V and J ends, which lost 1 base and 6 bases, there was a span of 10 bases. The CDR3 covers 13 residues. CDR3 amino acids: CASSLGPGAEQYF. CDR3 sequence (DNA): TGTGCCAGCAGTTTAGGCCCAGGGGCCGAGCAGTACTTC.

The gene calls are TRBV5-1 and TRBJ2-2, with 8 positions matching TRBD2. Germline values: CDR1 SGHRS, CDR2 YFSETQ. Trimming removed 3 bases from V and 5 bases from J; junction bases left unmatched: 9. The CDR3 has 16 amino acids. The DNA for the CDR3 is TGCGCCAGCAGCTCCAGCGGGAGTCGGATAACCGGGGAGCTGTTTTTT. This codes for CASSSSGSRITGELFF.

V and J are TRBV7-9 and TRBJ1-2; D is undetermined. The CDR3 spans 12 residues. Germline V gene lookup returns CDR1 SEHNR and CDR2 FQNEAQ (reference sequence). Trimming pared 5 bases from V and 5 bases from J, leaving 9 bases between. CDR3 amino acids: CASSPHEYGYTF. The CDR3 nucleotides read TGTGCCAGCAGCCCGCACGAATATGGCTACACCTTC. The entire variable domain, with the rest obtained from reference TRBV7-9 and TRBJ1-2, is as follows: DTGVSQNPRHKITKRGQNVTFRCDPISEHNRLYWYRQTLGQGPEFLTYFQNEAQLEKSRLLSDRFSAERPKGSFSTLEIQRTEQGDSAMYLCASSPHEYGYTFGSGTRLTVV.

The chain is built from TRBV7-9 and TRBJ1-3; maybe TRBD1 (5 bases). V was pared by 6 bases and J by 4 bases, with 7 bases between. The germline V gene has CDR1 SEHNR and CDR2 FQNEAQ (reference sequence). The length of the CDR3 is 12 residues. In nucleotides, the CDR3 is TGTGCCAGCAGAGGGGACGGAAACACCATATATTTT. Residues: CASRGDGNTIYF. The whole variable domain, remainder taken from reference TRBV7-9 and TRBJ1-3, is DTGVSQNPRHKITKRGQNVTFRCDPISEHNRLYWYRQTLGQGPEFLTYFQNEAQLEKSRLLSDRFSAERPKGSFSTLEIQRTEQGDSAMYLCASRGDGNTIYFGEGSWLTVV.